The 23 T cell receptor beta chains below come from one sample, sequenced in a study of beta chain features in type 1 diabetes. The isolated RNA, all of it, was reverse transcribed, so expressed TCRB transcripts were what got sequenced. Only in-frame clones appear in the TCRdb table, and some are missing; sequencing was by immunoSEQ multiplex PCR. There are 160,000 or so clones in the sample; roughly 60% occur only once, and about 0.081% lies in the top ten. Study-level results: Shortening that was moderate but significant affected the TCRB CDR3s of Type 1 diabetes patients in all four CD4+ subsets.

Antigens of these TCRs are unknown. The sample consisted of naive CD4+ T cells from blood. These receptors were obtained from a man aged 25 to 40 with type 1 diabetes.

This clone has a handful of counts. The chain has TRBV29-1 and TRBJ2-5; 7 bases are a match to TRBD1. This CDR3 spans 13 amino acids. Germline lookup yields CDR1 SQVTM and CDR2 ANQGSEA. V shed 6 bases and J 5 bases; nucleotides not matched to a gene: 9. This chain's CDR3 is CSVKDRVGETQYF. The CDR3 coding sequence is TGCAGCGTAAAAGACAGGGTCGGGGAGACCCAGTACTTC. Filled out from reference TRBV29-1 and TRBJ2-5, the complete variable domain reads SAVISQKPSRDICQRGTSLTIQCQVDSQVTMMFWYRQQPGQSLTLIATANQGSEATYESGFVIDKFPISRPNLTFSTLTVSNMSPEDSSIYLCSVKDRVGETQYFGPGTRLLVL.

This clone was seen a single time. The chain recombines TRBV11-2 with TRBJ2-3; 7 bases are a match to TRBD1. CDR3 length: 14 residues. CDR1 SGHAT and CDR2 FQNNGV come from the germline V gene. Losses at the gene ends were 6 bases for V and 5 bases for J; bases not matched to a gene: 8. Here the CDR3 DNA reads TGTGCCAGCAGTTATGGACAGGTTGAAGATACGCAGTATTTT. It translates to CASSYGQVEDTQYF.

J is TRBJ2-1 and V is TRBV15; 8 nucleotides agree with TRBD2. Germline-derived CDR1 and CDR2 are LNHNV and YYDKDF (reference sequence). Trimming took 3 bases from V and 6 from J; bases not matched to a gene: 10. The CDR3 consists of 16 residues. The CDR3 spells CATSSPRGGPVNEQFF. The DNA of the CDR3 is TGTGCCACCAGCAGCCCCCGCGGGGGGCCGGTCAATGAGCAGTTCTTC.

The chain is built from TRBV9 and TRBJ2-3; 7 bases match TRBD2. V lost 3 bases and J lost 0; bases outside the gene matches: 10. The CDR3 runs to 17 residues. Germline CDR1 reads SGDLS; CDR2 reads YYNGEE. The CDR3 protein is CASSAPLALVSTDTQYF. For the CDR3, the DNA is TGTGCCAGCAGCGCCCCACTAGCGCTCGTCAGCACAGATACGCAGTATTTT.

This rearrangement joins TRBV4-1 to TRBJ2-1; TRBD1 matches at 7 bases. Trimming cost V 3 bases and J 2 bases; bases outside gene matches: 1. Germline V gene lookup returns CDR1 MGHRA and CDR2 YSYEKL. This CDR3 is 14 amino acids long. For the CDR3, the DNA is TGCGCCAGCAGCCACGGGACAGCCTACAATGAGCAGTTCTTC. It specifies CASSHGTAYNEQFF.

In this sample, this clone turned up a few times. This chain connects TRBV29-1 to TRBJ1-1; D remains ambiguous. The V end was cut by 8 bases, the J end by 0 bases, with 10 bases between. This CDR3 is built from 12 residues. The germline V gene has CDR1 SQVTM and CDR2 ANQGSEA. CDR3 in amino acids: CSFSLMNTEAFF. The CDR3 DNA reads as TGCAGCTTCAGCCTCATGAACACTGAAGCTTTCTTT. The variable domain in full, completed from reference TRBV29-1 and TRBJ1-1, reads SAVISQKPSRDICQRGTSLTIQCQVDSQVTMMFWYRQQPGQSLTLIATANQGSEATYESGFVIDKFPISRPNLTFSTLTVSNMSPEDSSIYLCSFSLMNTEAFFGQGTRLTVV.

This clone appeared a single time. The chain uses TRBV9 and TRBJ2-5, with 11 nucleotides matching TRBD1. V shed 0 bases and J 4 bases; nucleotides not matched to a gene: 5. In germline, CDR1 is SGDLS, CDR2 YYNGEE. The CDR3 has 16 residues. CDR3: CASSVGGQGATETQYF. The CDR3, as DNA: TGTGCCAGCAGCGTAGGAGGACAGGGGGCCACAGAGACCCAGTACTTC.

Only one count was recorded for this clone. V usage is TRBV27 and J usage is TRBJ2-4; D is possibly TRBD2 (6 bases). The CDR3 spans 18 residues. CDR1 is MNHEY and CDR2 is SMNVEV in the germline V gene (reference sequence). V shed 6 bases and J shed 0 bases, with 21 bases lying between them. The DNA of the CDR3 is TGTGCCAGCAGACCGTTTGGGACTGAAGAGCTAGCCAAAAACATTCAGTACTTC. Protein: CASRPFGTEELAKNIQYF.

The V and J genes are TRBV12-5 and TRBJ2-1; D is perhaps TRBD1 (6 bases). The CDR3 spans 13 residues. Trimming pared 2 bases from V and 8 bases from J, leaving 10 bases between. CDR1 and CDR2 from the germline V gene are LGHNT and FRNRAP. In DNA form, the CDR3 reads TGTGCTAGTGGTTTGCCCAACAGGGATGAGCAGTTCTTC. Translating it yields CASGLPNRDEQFF.

The chain uses TRBV30 and TRBJ2-3, with D possibly being TRBD2 (6 bases). CDR1 and CDR2 (germline): GTSNPN, SVGIG (reference sequence). The CDR3 loop spans 15 amino acids. Trimming removed 1 base from V and 2 bases from J, with 13 bases in between. CDR3 bases: TGTGCCTGGAGTGAGGGAGGTTCCTCCACAGATACGCAGTATTTT. It codes for CAWSEGGSSTDTQYF.

V is TRBV5-6 and J is TRBJ2-2; D not resolved. Trimming took 2 bases from V and 4 from J, leaving 3 bases between them. The germline V gene has CDR1 SGHDT and CDR2 YYEEEE. The CDR3 is made up of 12 amino acids. The CDR3 is CASSFSTGELFF. The CDR3 DNA sequence: TGTGCCAGCAGCTTTTCCACCGGGGAGCTGTTTTTT. The full variable domain, completed using reference TRBV5-6 and TRBJ2-2, is DAGVTQSPTHLIKTRGQQVTLRCSPKSGHDTVSWYQQALGQGPQFIFQYYEEEERQRGNFPDRFSGHQFPNYSSELNVNALLLGDSALYLCASSFSTGELFFGEGSRLTVL.

The rearrangement uses TRBV28 and TRBJ2-2; tentative D call: TRBD1 (5 bases). V lost 7 bases and J 3 bases, leaving 15 bases between the germline ends. The germline V gene has CDR1 MDHEN and CDR2 SYDVKM. The CDR3 has 15 residues. The CDR3 DNA reads as TGTGCCAGCACTATCCATCTGACAGACACCGGGGAGCTGTTTTTT. As protein: CASTIHLTDTGELFF.

V gene TRBV6-1 combines with J gene TRBJ2-1; 9 bases line up with TRBD1. Germline V CDR1 and CDR2: MNHNS, SASEGT. The CDR3 is made up of 13 amino acids. V dropped 4 bases and J dropped 9; count of bases not matched to a gene: 4. The CDR3 nucleotides are TGTGCCAGCAGTGCGGACAGGGGACGTGAGCAGTTCTTC. Its protein product is CASSADRGREQFF.

This CDR3 is CAWDGVGYTF. DNA of the CDR3: TGTGCCTGGGACGGAGTTGGCTACACCTTC. V gene TRBV30 combines with J gene TRBJ1-2; D is unresolved. Looked up from germline, CDR1 is GTSNPN and CDR2 is SVGIG (reference sequence). The CDR3 contains 10 residues. V lost 5 bases, J lost 7 bases, and 8 bases lay in between.

The V call is TRBV30, the J call TRBJ1-3, with TRBD1 matching over 10 bases. CDR1 GTSNPN and CDR2 SVGIG come from the germline V gene (reference sequence). The CDR3 covers 18 residues. V was pared by 5 bases and J by 3 bases, with 16 bases of the junction left unmatched. The CDR3 region is CAWDSGTGVQWSGNTIYF. The CDR3 nucleotides read TGTGCCTGGGACTCCGGGACAGGGGTGCAATGGAGTGGAAACACCATATATTTT.

CDR3 residues: CASSSFGTDTQYF. The DNA for the CDR3 is TGTGCCAGCAGTTCGTTCGGCACAGATACGCAGTATTTT. The chain recombines TRBV28 with TRBJ2-3, with no clear D. The CDR3 extends over 13 amino acids. Trimming took off 4 bases at V and 1 base at J, with 6 bases between the two ends. CDR1 is MDHEN and CDR2 is SYDVKM in the germline V gene.

The gene calls are TRBV9 and TRBJ2-5, with D unresolved. Germline CDR1 and CDR2: SGDLS and YYNGEE. V lost 3 bases, J lost 4 bases, and 7 bases lay in between. The CDR3 is 12 residues long. The CDR3 reads CASSAAGETQYF. CDR3 bases: TGTGCCAGCAGCGCTGCCGGAGAGACCCAGTACTTC.

This clone was counted only a few times. The chain uses TRBV29-1 and TRBJ2-6; 7 bases map to TRBD1. The trim removed 6 bases at V and 2 bases at J, leaving 4 bases unmatched. This CDR3 is built from 14 residues. Germline CDR1 SQVTM, CDR2 ANQGSEA. DNA of the CDR3: TGCAGCGTATCAGGGGGAACTGGGGCCAACGTCCTGACTTTC. This encodes CSVSGGTGANVLTF. The variable domain in full, completed from reference TRBV29-1 and TRBJ2-6, reads SAVISQKPSRDICQRGTSLTIQCQVDSQVTMMFWYRQQPGQSLTLIATANQGSEATYESGFVIDKFPISRPNLTFSTLTVSNMSPEDSSIYLCSVSGGTGANVLTFGAGSRLTVL.

The table lists this clone with a count of one. The chain employs TRBV6-5 and TRBJ1-6, with TRBD1 matching 8 bases. This CDR3 is built from 13 residues. The trim removed 6 bases at V and 7 bases at J, leaving 2 bases unmatched. Per the germline V gene, CDR1 is MNHEY and CDR2 is SVGAGI. The CDR3 nucleotides read TGTGCCAGCAGAAGACAGGGGAATTCACCCCTCCACTTT. It is translated as CASRRQGNSPLHF.

This clone was counted a few times. The rearrangement links TRBV5-1 to TRBJ2-3, with 12 bases aligning to TRBD2. V was clipped by 4 bases and J by 1 base; unmatched bases: 10. The germline V gene encodes CDR1 SGHRS and CDR2 YFSETQ. CDR3 length equals 18 residues. As DNA, the CDR3 is TGCGCCAGCAGCCCAGGACTAGCGGGGCAACTGCGCACAGATACGCAGTATTTT. Its translation is CASSPGLAGQLRTDTQYF. The full variable domain, with the rest looked up from reference TRBV5-1 and TRBJ2-3, is KAGVTQTPRYLIKTRGQQVTLSCSPISGHRSVSWYQQTPGQGLQFLFEYFSETQRNKGNFPGRFSGRQFSNSRSEMNVSTLELGDSALYLCASSPGLAGQLRTDTQYFGPGTRLTVL.

In this sample, this clone turned up a few times. This chain joins TRBV10-3 and TRBJ2-7; D is possibly TRBD2 (5 bases). This CDR3 contains 12 residues. CDR1 is ENHRY and CDR2 is SYGVKD in the germline V gene. The V gene lost 5 bases and the J gene lost 3 bases, with 8 bases spanning the gap. The CDR3 coding sequence is TGTGCCATCAGTCAAGAGGGCTACGAGCAGTACTTC. Translation gives CAISQEGYEQYF.

The chain joins TRBV7-2 to TRBJ2-4; the match to TRBD1 covers 7 bases. Losses at the gene ends were 5 bases for V and 0 bases for J; bases not matched to a gene: 4. The germline V gene encodes CDR1 SGHTA and CDR2 FQGNSA. The CDR3 runs 15 residues. The CDR3 bases are TGTGCCAGCAGCACGGGACAGCTAGCCAAAAACATTCAGTACTTC. This codes for CASSTGQLAKNIQYF.

The chain uses TRBV7-6 and TRBJ2-1, with 7 positions matching TRBD1. CDR3 length: 13 amino acids. V gave up 2 bases and J gave up 9 bases; unmatched junction bases: 4. Germline assignment: CDR1 SGHVS and CDR2 FNYEAQ. CDR3 bases: TGTGCCAGCAGCTTAACAGGGGAAGGTGAGCAGTTCTTC. Protein: CASSLTGEGEQFF.